This entry is about one TCR beta chain. The sample belongs to a study of blood T cell repertoires in COVID-19. Study background: T cells, B-cell-depleted T cells, or PBMCs provided the cDNA or gDNA that served as material.

Only in-frame clones appear in the TCRdb table, and some are missing; sequencing was by immunoSEQ multiplex PCR. The sample records 28,000 or so clones, approximately 82% being singletons. This CDR3 has 14 residues. The ends were cut back, 4 bases at V and 5 bases at J, with 14 bases in the middle. CDR1 and CDR2 (germline): MNHEY, SVGAGI. The sample consisted of peripheral blood. The chain links TRBV6-5 to TRBJ2-5; possible D gene TRBD2, 6 bases. The receptor was derived from a man between 65 and 85 years old with acute or convalescent COVID-19. The DNA for the CDR3 is TGTGCCAGCAGTTTGGTGGGGGGAGGTGAGACCCAGTACTTC. Protein: CASSLVGGGETQYF.